Included here is one TCR beta chain sequence, with context. Trimming shortened V by 4 bases and J by 2 bases, and 18 bases separated the two germline ends. The germline CDR1 and CDR2 sequences are SEHNR and FQNEAQ (reference sequence). This CDR3 has 16 amino acids. This specimen belongs to a study of blood T cell repertoires in COVID-19. Study details: Samples representing acute and convalescent COVID-19 were sourced from the United States, Italy and Spain.

TCRdb's table, derived via immunoSEQ multiplex PCR, lists solely in-frame clones and lacks some. This sample carries fewer than 250,000 clones, roughly four fifths of them seen once, and the ten largest clones take about 4.5%. This chain links TRBV7-9 with TRBJ2-7; tentative D call: TRBD1 (6 bases). The specimen was peripheral blood. This receptor was taken from a woman in her seventies with acute or convalescent COVID-19. The CDR3 DNA sequence: TGTGCCAGCAGCTCGGAACCAGGGGTGGCTACCTACGAGCAGTACTTC. It yields the protein CASSSEPGVATYEQYF.